The present TCR beta chain was sequenced within a study of Ad26.COV2.S vaccination and SARS-CoV-2 variants. Study-level information: Ad26.COV2.S was injected intramuscularly once or twice, 56 days apart.

TCRdb's table, derived via immunoSEQ multiplex PCR, lists solely in-frame clones and lacks some. The table includes a few hundred thousand clones, around 90% detected once. The CDR3 loop spans 16 amino acids. J lost 0 bases, V lost 3 bases, and 3 bases had no gene match. From germline, CDR1 is MGHRA and CDR2 YSYEKL. Regarding treatment: approximately 18 received Ad26.COV2.S at low or high dose, single or two shots; about five received placebo; per-sample allocation not given. After the first vaccine or placebo injection, samples were drawn on day 63. In the vaccine, an Ad26 vector expressed the SARS-CoV-2 spike of the Wuhan strain.

This clonotype was sampled from a person between 18 and 59 years old who received the Ad26.COV2.S COVID-19 vaccine or a placebo. The chain recombines TRBV4-1 with TRBJ2-1; 9 bases line up with TRBD2. Sample: peripheral blood, taken in a trial of Ad26.COV2.S vaccine versus placebo. CDR3 residues: CASSHPTSGSYNEQFF. The DNA for the CDR3 is TGCGCCAGCAGCCATCCGACTAGCGGCTCCTACAATGAGCAGTTCTTC.